Below, one T cell receptor (beta chain) is given with its context. Its target is unknown. Measured with immunoSEQ multiplex PCR; TCRdb has only the in-frame clones, and not every one. The sample holds 150,000 or so clones, roughly nine tenths seen once. Doses given second, at about 4 or about 12 weeks, were pooled. This entry belongs to a study of T cell responses to AZD1222 COVID-19 vaccine. Study results and limitations: Most donors were white British and more were female, and clonal diversity was possibly underestimated. At baseline, seropositivity was found in only a handful of AZD1222 recipients. Spike-specific TCR breadth and depth were elevated following two AZD1222 doses.

CDR1 is MRHNA, CDR2 SNTAGT, per germline. J was trimmed by 5 bases and V by 0 bases; bases with no gene match: 3. This CDR3 has 14 residues. The chain joins TRBV6-4 to TRBJ1-2; 7 nucleotides line up with TRBD1. The specimen was peripheral blood, collected 28 days after the second AZD1222 dose. The receptor was isolated from an adult who received the AZD1222 COVID-19 vaccine. CDR3 in amino acids: CASSDSPGGYGYTF. In DNA form, the CDR3 reads TGTGCCAGCAGTGACTCGCCAGGGGGGTATGGCTACACCTTC.